This note documents a single T cell receptor (beta chain) sequence. In the study's own analysis: Amplified reference gene primers provided the basis for estimating nucleated cell counts. TCRdb keeps only in-frame clones here, not all; method: immunoSEQ multiplex PCR. The DNA gave D and trimming, while V, J and clone size come from that table. The sample carries around 120,000 clones, about two thirds recorded once. The V end lost 6 bases, the J end lost 6 bases, and 8 bases lay between the germline ends. This CDR3 has 11 amino acids. This sample is drawn from a study of blood T cell repertoires in COVID-19. About the study: Acute-phase and convalescent COVID-19 samples originated in the United States, Italy and Spain. T cells, B-cell-depleted T cells, or PBMCs provided the cDNA or gDNA that served as material.

Sequenced material: peripheral blood. This chain connects TRBV12-3 or TRBV12-4 to TRBJ1-1; maybe TRBD1 (5 bases). The clonotype originates from a human donor with acute or convalescent COVID-19. The donor label of this sample is uncertain. In DNA form, the CDR3 reads TGTGCCAGCAGCCAGGGCGCTGAAGCTTTCTTT. Translated: CASSQGAEAFF.